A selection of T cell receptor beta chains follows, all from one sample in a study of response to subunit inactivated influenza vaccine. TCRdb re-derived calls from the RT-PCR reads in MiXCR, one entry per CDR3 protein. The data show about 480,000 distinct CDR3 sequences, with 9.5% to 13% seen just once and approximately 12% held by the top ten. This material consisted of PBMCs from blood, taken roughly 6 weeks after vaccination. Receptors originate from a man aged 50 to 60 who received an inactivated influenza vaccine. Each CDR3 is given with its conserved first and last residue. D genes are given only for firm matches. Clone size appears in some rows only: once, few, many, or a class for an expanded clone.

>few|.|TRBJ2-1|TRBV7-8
CASSLEYGLNVINEQFF
TGTGCCAGCAGCTTAGAGTACGGACTGAATGTTATCAATGAGCAGTTCTTC
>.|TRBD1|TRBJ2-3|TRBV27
CASLQRGTGAADTQYF
TGTGCCAGCCTACAAAGGGGGACAGGGGCTGCAGATACGCAGTATTTT
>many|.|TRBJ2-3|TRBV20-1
CSARDLRRTDTQYF
TGCAGTGCTAGAGATCTACGGCGCACAGATACGCAGTATTTT
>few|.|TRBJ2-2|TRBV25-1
CASSESAGVSGELFF
TGTGCCAGCAGTGAATCGGCAGGGGTGTCCGGGGAGCTGTTTTTT
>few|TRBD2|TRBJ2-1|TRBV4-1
CASSQAQVAGKRRDEQFF
TGCGCCAGCAGCCAAGCCCAAGTAGCGGGCAAAAGACGGGATGAGCAGTTCTTC
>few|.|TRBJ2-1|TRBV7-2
CASSVQVGAYNEQFF
TGTGCCAGCAGCGTACAGGTCGGAGCCTACAATGAGCAGTTCTTC
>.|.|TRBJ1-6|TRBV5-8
CASSLERRNSPLHF
TGTGCCAGCAGCTTGGAGCGGCGGAATTCACCCCTCCACTTT
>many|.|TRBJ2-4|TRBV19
CASISRAKNIQYF
TGTGCCAGTATTTCCAGGGCCAAAAACATTCAGTACTTC
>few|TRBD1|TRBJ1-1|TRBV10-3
CAISDAREGAGEAFF
TGTGCCATCAGTGATGCGAGAGAGGGGGCCGGTGAAGCTTTCTTT
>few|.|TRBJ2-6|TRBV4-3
CASSQDGRGANVLTF
TGCGCCAGCAGCCAAGATGGACGCGGGGCCAACGTCCTGACTTTC
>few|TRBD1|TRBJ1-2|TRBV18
CASSPEKGAGGYTF
TGTGCCAGCTCACCAGAGAAGGGGGCAGGTGGCTACACCTTC
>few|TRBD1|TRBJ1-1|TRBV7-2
CASSLDRGDTEAFF
TGTGCCAGCAGCTTAGACAGGGGAGACACTGAAGCTTTCTTT
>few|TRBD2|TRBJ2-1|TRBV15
CATSRGGSGAQHEQFF
TGTGCCACCAGCAGAGGGGGTAGCGGGGCCCAGCATGAGCAGTTCTTC
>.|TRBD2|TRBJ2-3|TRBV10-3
CATFPGLAVDTQYF
TGTGCCACCTTTCCGGGACTAGCGGTAGATACGCAGTATTTT
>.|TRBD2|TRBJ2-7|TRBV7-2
CASAGTSGYEQYF
TGTGCCAGCGCCGGGACTAGCGGGTACGAGCAGTACTTC
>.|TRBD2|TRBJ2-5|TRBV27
CASSFHSGRWETQYF
TGTGCCAGCAGTTTCCATAGCGGGAGATGGGAGACCCAGTACTTC
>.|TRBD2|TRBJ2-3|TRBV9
CASSVGGLAGATDTQYF
TGTGCCAGCAGCGTAGGAGGACTAGCGGGAGCGACAGATACGCAGTATTTT
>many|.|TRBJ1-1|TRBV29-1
CSVESKMGIGAFF
TGCAGCGTTGAAAGTAAGATGGGAATCGGCGCTTTCTTT
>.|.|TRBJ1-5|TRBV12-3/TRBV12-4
CASRGQLGNQPQHF
TGTGCCAGCAGAGGACAGCTCGGCAATCAGCCCCAGCATTTT
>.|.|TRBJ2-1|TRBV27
CASSLSGSGEQFF
TGTGCCAGCAGTCTCTCAGGGTCAGGTGAGCAGTTCTTC
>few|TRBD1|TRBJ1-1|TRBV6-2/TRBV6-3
CASSWDRGRSAFF
TGTGCCAGCAGTTGGGACAGGGGAAGATCGGCTTTCTTT
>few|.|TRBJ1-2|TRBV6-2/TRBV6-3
CASSGNRDYGYTF
TGTGCCAGCAGTGGCAACAGGGACTATGGCTACACCTTC
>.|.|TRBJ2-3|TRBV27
CASSLWGSDTQYF
TGTGCCAGCAGTTTATGGGGGTCAGATACGCAGTATTTT
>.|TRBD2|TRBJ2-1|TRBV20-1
CSALDRLASYNEQFF
TGCAGTGCCCTGGATCGACTAGCTTCCTACAATGAGCAGTTCTTC
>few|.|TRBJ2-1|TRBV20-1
CSARTVKLYNEQFF
TGCAGTGCTAGAACGGTAAAACTGTACAATGAGCAGTTCTTC
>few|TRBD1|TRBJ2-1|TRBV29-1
CSVLGQGGGEQFF
TGCAGCGTCTTGGGACAGGGGGGAGGTGAGCAGTTCTTC
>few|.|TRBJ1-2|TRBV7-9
CASSHATGGYTF
TGTGCCAGCAGCCACGCGACAGGTGGCTACACCTTC
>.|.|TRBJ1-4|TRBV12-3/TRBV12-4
CASTGSAGKLFF
TGTGCCAGCACCGGGTCGGCCGGAAAACTGTTTTTT
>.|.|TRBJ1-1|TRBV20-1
CSARDYTGNTEAFF
TGCAGTGCTAGAGATTATACAGGGAACACTGAAGCTTTCTTT
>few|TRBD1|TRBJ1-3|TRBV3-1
CASSLPGQGASGNTIYF
TGTGCCAGCAGCCTACCCGGACAGGGGGCTTCTGGAAACACCATATATTTT
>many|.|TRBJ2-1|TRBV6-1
CASTKGAGAGNEQFF
TGTGCCAGCACCAAGGGGGCGGGAGCGGGGAATGAGCAGTTCTTC
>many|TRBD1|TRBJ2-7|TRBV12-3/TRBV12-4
CASTRQGSHEQYF
TGTGCCAGCACCCGACAGGGAAGCCACGAGCAGTACTTC
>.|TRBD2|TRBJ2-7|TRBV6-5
CASYHGTRKYF
TGTGCCAGCTATCATGGGACTAGGAAGTACTTC
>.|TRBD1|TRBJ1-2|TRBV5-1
CASRAETGGVSGYTF
TGCGCCAGCAGGGCCGAGACAGGGGGTGTCTCTGGCTACACCTTC
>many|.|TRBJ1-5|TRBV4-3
CASSQDLSSPQHF
TGCGCCAGCAGCCAAGATCTTTCGAGTCCCCAGCATTTT
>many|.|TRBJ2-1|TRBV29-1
CSVEGPSSYNEQFF
TGCAGCGTTGAGGGCCCCTCCTCCTACAATGAGCAGTTCTTC
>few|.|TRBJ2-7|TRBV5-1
CASTRPGFEEQYF
TGCGCCAGCACCCGCCCGGGGTTTGAGGAGCAGTACTTC
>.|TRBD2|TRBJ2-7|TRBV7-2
CASSWMGSGTSYEQYF
TGTGCCAGCAGCTGGATGGGTAGCGGGACCTCCTACGAGCAGTACTTC
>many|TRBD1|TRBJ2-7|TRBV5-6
CASSTLTGGGYEQYF
TGTGCCAGCAGCACTCTGACAGGGGGCGGCTACGAGCAGTACTTC
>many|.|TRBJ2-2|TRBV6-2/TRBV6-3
CASSTPLQRSVAGELFF
TGTGCCAGCAGTACCCCTCTGCAGCGATCTGTGGCCGGGGAGCTGTTTTTT
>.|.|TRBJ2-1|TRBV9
CASSVAGPPQFF
TGTGCCAGCAGCGTAGCCGGCCCACCGCAGTTCTTC
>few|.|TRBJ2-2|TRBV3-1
CASSQVLLRRSTGELFF
TGTGCCAGCAGCCAAGTTTTGTTAAGGAGATCCACCGGGGAGCTGTTTTTT
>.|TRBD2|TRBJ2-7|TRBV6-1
CASSESSGSYEQYF
TGTGCCAGCAGTGAGTCTAGCGGGTCCTACGAGCAGTACTTC
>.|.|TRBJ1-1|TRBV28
CASSVGDTEAFF
TGTGCCAGCAGCGTGGGGGACACTGAAGCTTTCTTT
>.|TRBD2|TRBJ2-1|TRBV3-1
CASSRTVTSGSSYNEQFF
TGTGCCAGCAGTCGCACTGTGACTAGCGGCAGCTCCTACAATGAGCAGTTCTTC
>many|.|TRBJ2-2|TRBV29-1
CSVGEVNTGELFF
TGCAGCGTTGGGGAGGTGAACACCGGGGAGCTGTTTTTT
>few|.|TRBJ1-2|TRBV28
CASSSPTGYTF
TGTGCCAGCAGTTCTCCGACTGGCTACACCTTC
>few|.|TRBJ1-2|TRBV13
CASSPSGYPYGYTF
TGTGCCAGCAGCCCGAGTGGGTACCCCTATGGCTACACCTTC
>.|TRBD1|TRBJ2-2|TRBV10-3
CAISPGGGTGELFF
TGTGCCATCTCTCCAGGGGGTGGCACCGGGGAGCTGTTTTTT
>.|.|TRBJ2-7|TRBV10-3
CAISTSTGYEQYF
TGTGCCATCAGTACTTCGACAGGCTACGAGCAGTACTTC
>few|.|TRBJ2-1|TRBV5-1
CASSLDGLNNEQFF
TGCGCCAGCAGCTTGGATGGGCTGAACAATGAGCAGTTCTTC
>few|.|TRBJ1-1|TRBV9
CASSPYRELPEAFF
TGTGCCAGCAGCCCATACAGGGAACTCCCAGAAGCTTTCTTT
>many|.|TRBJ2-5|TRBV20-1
CSARVGGPGETQYF
TGCAGTGCTAGGGTCGGGGGCCCGGGAGAGACCCAGTACTTC
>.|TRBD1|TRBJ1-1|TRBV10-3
CAISGQGASGTEAFF
TGTGCCATCAGTGGGCAGGGGGCATCTGGCACTGAAGCTTTCTTT